Presented here are 6 T cell receptor beta chains from one specimen sequenced in a study of T cell clonality in common variable immunodeficiency. The study, taken as a whole, reports: Common variable immunodeficiency TCR beta sequences reportedly had fewer deletions and N-nucleotide insertions.

Their antigens remain unidentified. Data came from immunoSEQ multiplex PCR; TCRdb stores just in-frame clones and leaves some out. This sample has 25,000 to 35,000 clones and no singletons, with more than 4.5% in the ten largest. Source material: peripheral blood mononuclear cells. These receptors came from a human donor with common variable immunodeficiency.

This clone has only a few counts. Read coverage stops 3 residues before the CDR3 terminus; the germline J gene supplies the remainder. This chain uses TRBV7-2 with TRBJ2-3; D perhaps matches TRBD1 (6 bases). V was shortened by 4 bases and J by 5 bases, with 13 bases between the two germline ends. Germline CDR1 SGHTA, CDR2 FQGNSA. The CDR3 is 14 residues long. CDR3 bases read: TGTGCCAGCAGCTCCACAGGGATGCGAGATACG. Protein product: CASSSTGMRDT. The whole CDR3 reads CASSSTGMRDTQYF.

This clone was recorded a few times. Read coverage stops 3 residues before the CDR3 terminus; the germline J gene supplies the remainder. The gene calls are TRBV7-9 and TRBJ1-6; D not resolved. Per germline, CDR1 SEHNR and CDR2 FQNEAQ (reference sequence). The V and J ends lost 6 bases and 8 bases respectively, with 17 bases between them. CDR3 length: 15 amino acids. The CDR3 is CASRNYGVHDSPLHF. The part of the CDR3 DNA that was read is TGTGCCAGCAGGAACTACGGGGTCCACGATTCACCC.

The sample holds a few counts of this clone. The read comes to an end 3 residues before the CDR3 does, leaving the germline J gene to fill in the end. The V and J genes are TRBV7-3 and TRBJ1-2; the D gene is possibly TRBD1 (6 bases). The germline gives CDR1 SGHTA, CDR2 FQGTGA. This CDR3 contains 15 residues. Trimming took off 5 bases at V and 7 bases at J, with 20 bases between the two ends. CDR3 in amino acids: CASSGPRGGYGGYTF. CDR3 DNA (partial): TGTGCCAGCAGCGGACCTAGGGGGGGGTACGGTGGC.

There are a few counts of this clone. Coverage ceases 3 residues before the CDR3 finishes, and the germline J gene fills in the end. The chain carries TRBV30 and TRBJ1-1; D not resolved. V was clipped by 5 bases and J by 4 bases, with 14 bases between them. Per the germline V gene, CDR1 is GTSNPN and CDR2 is SVGIG (reference sequence). The CDR3 totals 13 residues. Incomplete CDR3 DNA: TGTGCCTGGCAGCGAGTATTAGGCACTGAA. Residues: CAWQRVLGTE. The entire CDR3 protein reads CAWQRVLGTEAFF. Together with reference TRBV30 and TRBJ1-1, the CDR3 gives the full variable domain: SQTIHQWPATLVQPVGSPLSLECTVEGTSNPNLYWYRQAAGRGLQLLFYSVGIGQISSEVPQNLSASRPQDRQFILSSKKLLLSDSGFYLCAWQRVLGTEAFFGQGTRLTVV.

This clone was recorded at least ten times. The read gets to within 3 residues of the CDR3 end, and the germline J gene fills in the rest. The V gene is TRBV7-2, the J gene TRBJ1-1; D uncertain. This CDR3 has 14 residues. The V and J ends lost 5 bases and 1 base respectively, with 11 bases between them. CDR1 SGHTA and CDR2 FQGNSA come from the germline V gene. The CDR3 sequence: CASSPARGNTEAFF. Partial CDR3 DNA: TGTGCCAGCAGCCCGGCCCGGGGGAACACTGAA.

This clone was detected only a few times. The read terminates 3 residues before the CDR3 end, so the remaining end is supplied by the germline J gene. This sequence joins TRBV2 and TRBJ1-1, with 9 bases identical to TRBD1. V lost 1 base to trimming and J lost 2 bases; unmatched junction nucleotides: 5. The CDR3 consists of 16 residues. CDR1 and CDR2 (germline): SNHLY, FYNNEI. CDR3 amino acids: CASSEGPGQGNTEAFF. The CDR3 bases that were read are TGTGCCAGCAGTGAAGGTCCGGGACAGGGAAACACTGAA.